This T cell receptor (beta chain) was found in a study of regulatory T cells in long-lasting Graves disease. Sequencing libraries for TCR beta were prepared with iRepertoire HTBI primers and Arm-PCR of CDR3 regions. TCRdb itself ran the multiplex PCR reads through MiXCR, one entry per CDR3 protein. The sample has a few hundred thousand distinct CDR3 sequences, roughly 22% seen once. J gave up 8 bases and V 5 bases, and 8 bases lay outside the gene matches. This CDR3 has 15 amino acids. Regarding time point: persistent/refractory GD, antithyroid drugs over 5 years with positive TRAb. After RNA was extracted from PBMCs, the TCR library was made from it. This clonotype was observed at least ten times.

The input for sequencing was peripheral blood mononuclear cells (PBMCs), taken when the disease was refractory, from a patient treated with antithyroid drugs. The receptor was derived from a female donor with Graves disease. V and J are TRBV12-3 or TRBV12-4 and TRBJ2-4, with 11 bases aligning to TRBD2. Here the CDR3 DNA reads TGTGCCAGCAGTCCCTATAGCGGGGGGGCGGACATTCAGTACTTC. It encodes CASSPYSGGADIQYF.